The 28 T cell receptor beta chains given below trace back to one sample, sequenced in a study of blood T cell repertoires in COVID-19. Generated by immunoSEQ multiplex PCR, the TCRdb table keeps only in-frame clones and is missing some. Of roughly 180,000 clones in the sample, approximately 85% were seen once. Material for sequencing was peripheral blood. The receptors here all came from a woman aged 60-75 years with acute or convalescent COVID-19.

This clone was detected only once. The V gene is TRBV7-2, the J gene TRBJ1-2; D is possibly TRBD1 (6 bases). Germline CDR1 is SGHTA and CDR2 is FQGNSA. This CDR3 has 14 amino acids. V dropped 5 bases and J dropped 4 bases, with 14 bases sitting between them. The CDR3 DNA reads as TGTGCCAGCAGCCAAGGGGGGGCGGGCTATGGCTACACCTTC. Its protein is CASSQGGAGYGYTF.

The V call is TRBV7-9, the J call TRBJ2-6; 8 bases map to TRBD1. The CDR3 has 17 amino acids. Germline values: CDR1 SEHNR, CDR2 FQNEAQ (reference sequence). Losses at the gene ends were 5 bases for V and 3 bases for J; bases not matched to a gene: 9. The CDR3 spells CASSPGTGRFGANVLTF. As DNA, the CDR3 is TGTGCCAGCAGCCCCGGGACAGGACGGTTTGGGGCCAACGTCCTGACTTTC. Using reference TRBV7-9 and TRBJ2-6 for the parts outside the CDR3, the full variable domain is DTGVSQNPRHKITKRGQNVTFRCDPISEHNRLYWYRQTLGQGPEFLTYFQNEAQLEKSRLLSDRFSAERPKGSFSTLEIQRTEQGDSAMYLCASSPGTGRFGANVLTFGAGSRLTVL.

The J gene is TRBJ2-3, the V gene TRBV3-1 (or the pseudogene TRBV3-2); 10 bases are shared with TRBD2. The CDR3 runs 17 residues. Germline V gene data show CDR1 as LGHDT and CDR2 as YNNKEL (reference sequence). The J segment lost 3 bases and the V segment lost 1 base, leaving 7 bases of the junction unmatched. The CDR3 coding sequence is TGTGCCAGCAGCCAAGCCCCAAGCGGGAGGGAGACAGATACGCAGTATTTT. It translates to CASSQAPSGRETDTQYF.

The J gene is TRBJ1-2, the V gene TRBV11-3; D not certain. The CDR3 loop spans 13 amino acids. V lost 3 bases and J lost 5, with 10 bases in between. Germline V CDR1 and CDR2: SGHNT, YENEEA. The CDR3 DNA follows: TGTGCCAGCAGCTTCGCCACATCTTATGGCTACACCTTC. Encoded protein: CASSFATSYGYTF.

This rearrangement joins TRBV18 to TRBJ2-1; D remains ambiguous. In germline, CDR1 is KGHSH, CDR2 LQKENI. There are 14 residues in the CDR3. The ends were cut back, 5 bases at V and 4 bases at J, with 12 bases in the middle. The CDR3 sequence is CASSMEARYNEQFF. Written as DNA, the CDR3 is TGTGCCAGCTCAATGGAAGCGAGATACAATGAGCAGTTCTTC.

The DNA for the CDR3 is TGTGCCAGCAACCCTAGGACAGGGGGCTTGGGTGGCTACACCTTC. Encoded protein: CASNPRTGGLGGYTF. The chain employs TRBV6-5 and TRBJ1-2, with 11 bases lining up with TRBD1. Germline V gene sequence: CDR1 MNHEY, CDR2 SVGAGI. The CDR3 has 15 amino acids. The J segment lost 7 bases and the V segment lost 7 bases, leaving 11 bases of the junction unmatched.

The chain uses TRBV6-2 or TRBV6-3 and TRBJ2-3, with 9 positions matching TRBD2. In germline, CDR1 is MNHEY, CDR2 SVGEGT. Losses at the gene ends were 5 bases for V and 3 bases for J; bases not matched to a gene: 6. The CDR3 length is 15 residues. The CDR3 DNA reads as TGTGCCAGCAGTATAGCGGGAGTGGATACAGATACGCAGTATTTT. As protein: CASSIAGVDTDTQYF.

Here the CDR3 reads CASSLDRTVRRTDTQYF. The CDR3 DNA sequence: TGTGCCAGCAGCTTAGATCGAACCGTGAGGAGGACAGATACGCAGTATTTT. V is TRBV11-2 and J is TRBJ2-3, with TRBD2 as a possible D gene (5 bases). This CDR3 has 17 amino acids. CDR1 SGHAT and CDR2 FQNNGV come from the germline V gene. Trimming shortened V by 0 bases and J by 3 bases, and 16 bases separated the two germline ends.

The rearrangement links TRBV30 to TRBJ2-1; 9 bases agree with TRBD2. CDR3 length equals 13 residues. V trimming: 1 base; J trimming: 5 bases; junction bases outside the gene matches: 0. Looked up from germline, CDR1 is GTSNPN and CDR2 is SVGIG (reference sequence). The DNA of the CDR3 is TGTGCCTGGAGTGGACTAGCGGACAATGAGCAGTTCTTC. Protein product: CAWSGLADNEQFF. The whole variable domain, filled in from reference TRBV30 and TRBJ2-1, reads SQTIHQWPATLVQPVGSPLSLECTVEGTSNPNLYWYRQAAGRGLQLLFYSVGIGQISSEVPQNLSASRPQDRQFILSSKKLLLSDSGFYLCAWSGLADNEQFFGPGTRLTVL.

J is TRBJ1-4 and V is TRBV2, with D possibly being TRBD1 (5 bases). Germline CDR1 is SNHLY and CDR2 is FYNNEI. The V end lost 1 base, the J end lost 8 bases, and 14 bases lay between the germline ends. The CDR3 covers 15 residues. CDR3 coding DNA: TGTGCCAGCAGTGAAGTATGGGGGGGGAACGAAAAACTGTTTTTT. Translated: CASSEVWGGNEKLFF.

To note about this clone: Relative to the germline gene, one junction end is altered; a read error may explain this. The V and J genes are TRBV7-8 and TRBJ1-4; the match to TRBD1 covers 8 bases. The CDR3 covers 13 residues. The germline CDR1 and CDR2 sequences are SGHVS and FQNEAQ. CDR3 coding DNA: TGTGCCAGCAGTTTAGGGACAGGCGAAAAACTGTTTTTT. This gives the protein CASSLGTGEKLFF.

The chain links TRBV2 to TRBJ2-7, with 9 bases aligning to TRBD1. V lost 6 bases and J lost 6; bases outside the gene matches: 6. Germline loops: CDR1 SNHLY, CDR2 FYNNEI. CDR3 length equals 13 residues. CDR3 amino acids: CASSRDRDREQYF. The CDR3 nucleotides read TGTGCCAGCAGCCGGGACAGGGACCGCGAGCAGTACTTC.

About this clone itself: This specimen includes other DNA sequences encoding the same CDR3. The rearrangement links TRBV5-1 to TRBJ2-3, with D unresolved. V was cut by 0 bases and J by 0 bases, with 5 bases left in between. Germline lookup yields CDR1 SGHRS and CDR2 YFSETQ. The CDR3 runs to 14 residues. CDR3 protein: CASSLGASTDTQYF. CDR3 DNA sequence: TGCGCCAGCAGCTTGGGGGCTAGCACAGATACGCAGTATTTT.

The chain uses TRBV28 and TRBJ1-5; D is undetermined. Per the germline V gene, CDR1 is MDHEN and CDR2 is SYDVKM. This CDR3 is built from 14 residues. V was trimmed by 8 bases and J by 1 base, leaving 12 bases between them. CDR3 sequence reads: CASQAGGSNQPQHF. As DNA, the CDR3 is TGTGCCAGCCAGGCGGGTGGGAGCAATCAGCCCCAGCATTTT.

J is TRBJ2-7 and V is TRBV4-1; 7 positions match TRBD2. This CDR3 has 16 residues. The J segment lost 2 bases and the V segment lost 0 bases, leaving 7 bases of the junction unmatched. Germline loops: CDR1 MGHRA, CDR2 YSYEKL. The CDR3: CASSQDWLAETYEQYF. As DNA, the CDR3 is TGCGCCAGCAGCCAAGATTGGCTAGCGGAGACCTACGAGCAGTACTTC.

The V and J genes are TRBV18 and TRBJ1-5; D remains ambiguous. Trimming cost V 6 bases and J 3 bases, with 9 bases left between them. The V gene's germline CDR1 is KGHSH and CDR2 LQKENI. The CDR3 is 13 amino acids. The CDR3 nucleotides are TGTGCCAGCTCGGAGGACCTCAATCAGCCCCAGCATTTT. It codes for CASSEDLNQPQHF.

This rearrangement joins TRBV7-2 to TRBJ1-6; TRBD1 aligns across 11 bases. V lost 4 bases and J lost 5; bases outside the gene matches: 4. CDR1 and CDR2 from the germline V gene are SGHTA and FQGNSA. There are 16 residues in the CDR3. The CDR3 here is CASSSGQGGNNSPLHF. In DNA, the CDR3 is TGTGCCAGCAGCTCGGGACAGGGGGGGAATAATTCACCCCTCCACTTT.

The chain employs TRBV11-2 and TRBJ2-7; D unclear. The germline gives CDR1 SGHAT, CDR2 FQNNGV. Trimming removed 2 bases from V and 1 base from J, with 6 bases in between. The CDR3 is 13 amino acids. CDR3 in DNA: TGTGCCAGCAGCTTATCCAGTTCCTACGAGCAGTACGTC. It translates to CASSLSSSYEQYV.

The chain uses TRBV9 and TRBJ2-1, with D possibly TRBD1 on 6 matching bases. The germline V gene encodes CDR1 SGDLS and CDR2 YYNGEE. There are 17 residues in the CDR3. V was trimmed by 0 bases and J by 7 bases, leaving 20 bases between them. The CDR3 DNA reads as TGTGCCAGCAGCGTAGCCCCTTTACAGGGAGCGTTGAATGAGCAGTTCTTC. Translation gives CASSVAPLQGALNEQFF.

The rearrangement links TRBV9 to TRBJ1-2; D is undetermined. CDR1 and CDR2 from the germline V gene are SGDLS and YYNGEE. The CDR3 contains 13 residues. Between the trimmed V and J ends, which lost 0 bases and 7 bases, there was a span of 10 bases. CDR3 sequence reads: CASSVVEGSGYTF. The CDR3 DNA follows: TGTGCCAGCAGCGTAGTTGAAGGGAGTGGCTACACCTTC.

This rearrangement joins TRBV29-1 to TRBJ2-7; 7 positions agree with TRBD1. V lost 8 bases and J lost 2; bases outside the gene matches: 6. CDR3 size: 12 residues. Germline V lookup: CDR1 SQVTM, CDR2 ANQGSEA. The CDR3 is CSILTGPYEQYF. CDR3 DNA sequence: TGCAGCATTCTGACAGGGCCCTACGAGCAGTACTTC.

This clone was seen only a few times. CDR3 protein: CASSSGGPGGEKLFF. In DNA form, the CDR3 reads TGCGCCAGCAGCTCCGGAGGCCCCGGAGGTGAAAAACTGTTTTTT. This chain uses TRBV5-1 with TRBJ1-4; no clear D gene. This CDR3 spans 15 amino acids. CDR1 is SGHRS and CDR2 is YFSETQ in the germline V gene. Between the trimmed V and J ends, which lost 3 bases and 7 bases, there was a span of 16 bases.

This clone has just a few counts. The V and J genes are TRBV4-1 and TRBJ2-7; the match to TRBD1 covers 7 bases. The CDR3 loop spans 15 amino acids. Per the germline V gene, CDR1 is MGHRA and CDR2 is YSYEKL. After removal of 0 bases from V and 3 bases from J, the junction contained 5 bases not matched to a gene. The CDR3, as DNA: TGCGCCAGCAGCCAAGAGCCGGGGACAGACTACGAGCAGTACGTC. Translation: CASSQEPGTDYEQYV.

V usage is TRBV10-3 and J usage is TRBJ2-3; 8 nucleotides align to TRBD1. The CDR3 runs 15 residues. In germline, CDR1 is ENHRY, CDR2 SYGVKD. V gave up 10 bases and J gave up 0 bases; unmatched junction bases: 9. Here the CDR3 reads CATRGDRSSTDTQYF. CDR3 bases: TGTGCCACCAGGGGGGACAGGTCTAGCACAGATACGCAGTATTTT.

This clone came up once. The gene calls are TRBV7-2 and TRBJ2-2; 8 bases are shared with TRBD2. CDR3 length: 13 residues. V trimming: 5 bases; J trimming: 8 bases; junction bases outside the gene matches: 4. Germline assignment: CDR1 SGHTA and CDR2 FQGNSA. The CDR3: CASSRTSRGELFF. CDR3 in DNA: TGTGCCAGCAGCCGGACTAGCAGGGGGGAGCTGTTTTTT.

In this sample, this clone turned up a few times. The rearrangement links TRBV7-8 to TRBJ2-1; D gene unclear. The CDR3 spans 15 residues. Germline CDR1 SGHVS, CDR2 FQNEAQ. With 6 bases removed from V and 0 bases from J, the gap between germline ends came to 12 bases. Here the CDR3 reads CASRYTPSSYNEQFF. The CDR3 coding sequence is TGTGCCAGCAGGTATACTCCGAGCTCCTACAATGAGCAGTTCTTC.

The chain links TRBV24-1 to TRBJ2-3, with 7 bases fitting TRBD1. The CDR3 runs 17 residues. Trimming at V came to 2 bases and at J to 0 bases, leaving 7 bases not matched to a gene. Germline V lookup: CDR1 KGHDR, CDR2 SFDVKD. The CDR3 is CATSDSRQGSSTDTQYF. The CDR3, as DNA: TGTGCCACCAGTGATTCCCGACAGGGTTCCAGCACAGATACGCAGTATTTT.

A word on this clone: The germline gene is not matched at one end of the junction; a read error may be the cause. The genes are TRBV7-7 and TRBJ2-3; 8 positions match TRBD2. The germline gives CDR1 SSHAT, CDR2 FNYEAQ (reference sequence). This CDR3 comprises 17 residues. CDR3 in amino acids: CASSQGAGGGLADTQYF. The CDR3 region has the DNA TGTGCTAGCAGCCAAGGGGCGGGAGGAGGATTGGCAGATACGCAGTATTTT.